A single sample gave rise to the 25 T cell receptor beta chains below, sequenced in a study of OX40 agonist ivuxolimab in advanced cancers. Using immunoSEQ multiplex PCR, the repertoire was profiled, and TCRdb retains in-frame clones only, with some absent. The sample has about 64,000 clones, about 83% seen once. The sample consisted of CD4+ or CD8+ T cells sorted from blood, taken in a trial of the OX40 agonist ivuxolimab. Receptors were obtained from an adult with an advanced solid tumor such as melanoma, head and neck, liver or kidney cancer.

The chain has TRBV7-8 and TRBJ1-1; no clear D. With 5 bases removed from V and 7 bases from J, the gap between germline ends came to 8 bases. This CDR3 region has 11 residues. Germline assignment: CDR1 SGHVS and CDR2 FQNEAQ. CDR3 DNA sequence: TGTGCCAGCAGCCCGGTGGGTGAAGCTTTCTTT. Encoded protein: CASSPVGEAFF.

CDR3 residues: CASSIDRPVTGELFF. The CDR3 DNA reads as TGTGCCAGTAGTATAGATCGGCCAGTCACCGGGGAGCTGTTTTTT. The chain is built from TRBV19 and TRBJ2-2; D gene unclear. V was trimmed by 0 bases and J by 4 bases, leaving 9 bases between them. The CDR3 covers 15 residues. Germline V gene data show CDR1 as LNHDA and CDR2 as SQIVND (reference sequence). Based on the CDR3 plus reference TRBV19 and TRBJ2-2, the full variable domain is DGGITQSPKYLFRKEGQNVTLSCEQNLNHDAMYWYRQDPGQGLRLIYYSQIVNDFQKGDIAEGYSVSREKKESFPLTVTSAQKNPTAFYLCASSIDRPVTGELFFGEGSRLTVL.

The chain recombines TRBV5-2 with TRBJ1-2. TRBV5-2 is tagged as a pseudogene. The CDR3 has 16 amino acids. This CDR3 reads CASSPVSGTGNYGYTF. CDR3 in DNA: TGTGCCAGCAGCCCCGTGTCAGGGACGGGCAACTATGGCTACACCTTC.

The gene calls are TRBV4-1 and TRBJ2-7, with D tentatively TRBD2 (5 bases). Deletions cut 4 bases from V and 0 bases from J, with 16 bases between. Germline CDR1 MGHRA, CDR2 YSYEKL. This CDR3 spans 16 amino acids. The CDR3 nucleotides read TGCGCCAGCAGCCGGGCGTCAGCCGGAGGCTCCTACGAGCAGTACTTC. Translation gives CASSRASAGGSYEQYF.

The rearrangement uses TRBV30 and TRBJ2-7; no definite D call. V shed 5 bases and J shed 2 bases, with 10 bases lying between them. This CDR3 comprises 12 residues. The germline CDR1 and CDR2 sequences are GTSNPN and SVGIG (reference sequence). The CDR3, as DNA: TGTGCCTGGGGCAGGTCTACCTACGAGCAGTACTTC. Its protein is CAWGRSTYEQYF.

The CDR3 protein is CASSTNPGRSGNTIYF. The CDR3 DNA reads as TGTGCCAGTAGTACCAACCCCGGACGCTCTGGAAACACCATATATTTT. The rearrangement links TRBV19 to TRBJ1-3; D is unclear. Looked up from germline, CDR1 is LNHDA and CDR2 is SQIVND (reference sequence). CDR3 length: 16 amino acids. Trimming removed 4 bases from V and 0 bases from J, with 13 bases in between.

This chain uses TRBV7-9 with TRBJ2-3; D perhaps matches TRBD2 (6 bases). Trimming pared 5 bases from V and 6 bases from J, leaving 9 bases between. Germline-derived CDR1 and CDR2 are SEHNR and FQNEAQ (reference sequence). This CDR3 contains 12 residues. The CDR3 sequence: CASSPSGDTQYF. As DNA, the CDR3 is TGTGCCAGCAGCCCGAGCGGGGATACGCAGTATTTT.

J is TRBJ1-2 and V is TRBV7-2; D is ambiguous. Germline V gene lookup returns CDR1 SGHTA and CDR2 FQGNSA. Between the trimmed V and J ends, which lost 5 bases and 3 bases, there was a span of 13 bases. CDR3 length: 14 amino acids. CDR3 DNA sequence: TGTGCCAGCAGCCCGGGTAGGAAATACTATGGCTACACCTTC. Its translation: CASSPGRKYYGYTF.

The rearrangement uses TRBV7-9 and TRBJ1-1, with 9 bases that match TRBD1. The CDR3 is 13 residues long. The V gene end was trimmed by 3 bases and the J gene end by 6 bases; junction bases not matched to a gene: 2. CDR1 and CDR2 from the germline V gene are SEHNR and FQNEAQ (reference sequence). The CDR3 loop reads CASSFTGGAEAFF. In DNA, the CDR3 is TGTGCCAGCAGCTTCACAGGGGGCGCTGAAGCTTTCTTT.

This clone was picked up one time. The chain is built from TRBV18 and TRBJ2-7, with D possibly TRBD2 on 5 matching bases. V lost 3 bases, J lost 7 bases, and 19 bases lay in between. CDR3 length equals 15 residues. The germline gives CDR1 KGHSH, CDR2 LQKENI. The CDR3 DNA is TGTGCCAGCTCACCGAATCGGCAGACTACGAGAGAGCAGTACTTC. Protein: CASSPNRQTTREQYF.

V usage is TRBV4-3 and J usage is TRBJ2-3; D uncertain. Germline loops: CDR1 LGHNA, CDR2 YSLEER. Trimming left V 6 bases short and J 0 bases short, with 13 bases between. The CDR3 has 15 residues. Written as DNA, the CDR3 is TGCGCCAGCAGTCAATGGGCATCGAGCACAGATACGCAGTATTTT. This sequence encodes CASSQWASSTDTQYF.

In its sample, this clone was seen once. The J gene is TRBJ2-7, the V gene TRBV29-1, with D maybe TRBD1 (6 bases). CDR1 is SQVTM, CDR2 ANQGSEA, per germline. V lost 5 bases and J 1 base, leaving 9 bases between the germline ends. This CDR3 has 12 residues. CDR3 DNA sequence: TGCAGCGTTCGTGGACAGTCCTACGAGCAGTACTTC. This codes for CSVRGQSYEQYF.

The V and J genes are TRBV4-2 and TRBJ2-7; a weak D match, TRBD1 (6 bases). Germline CDR1 and CDR2: LGHNA and YNFKEQ. CDR3 size: 14 residues. V was trimmed by 1 base and J by 2 bases, leaving 9 bases between them. CDR3 in amino acids: CASSQGRDTYEQYF. CDR3 in DNA: TGTGCCAGCAGCCAAGGCAGGGACACCTACGAGCAGTACTTC.

V and J are TRBV19 and TRBJ1-6, with D tentatively TRBD1 (6 bases). Per the germline V gene, CDR1 is LNHDA and CDR2 is SQIVND (reference sequence). CDR3 size: 12 residues. V was pared by 3 bases and J by 14 bases, with 11 bases between. CDR3 protein: CASSMGAPTLHF. The DNA for the CDR3 is TGTGCCAGTAGTATGGGGGCGCCTACCCTCCACTTT.

The chain carries TRBV9 and TRBJ2-5, with D possibly matching TRBD2 (6 bases). CDR3 length equals 15 residues. Germline CDR1 is SGDLS and CDR2 is YYNGEE. V dropped 1 base and J dropped 2 bases, with 12 bases sitting between them. CDR3 in amino acids: CASSVNVGTQETQYF. In DNA, the CDR3 is TGTGCCAGCAGCGTAAATGTCGGGACTCAAGAGACCCAGTACTTC.

This clone was counted once. This rearrangement joins TRBV7-9 to TRBJ1-1; D call uncertain. The CDR3 has 12 amino acids. Germline CDR1 is SEHNR and CDR2 is FQNEAQ (reference sequence). With 2 bases removed from V and 7 bases from J, the gap between germline ends came to 8 bases. CDR3 in amino acids: CASSLKSLEAFF. The CDR3 nucleotides read TGTGCCAGCAGCTTAAAAAGTCTTGAAGCTTTCTTT. The full variable domain, in which reference TRBV7-9 and TRBJ1-1 provide the parts outside the CDR3, is DTGVSQNPRHKITKRGQNVTFRCDPISEHNRLYWYRQTLGQGPEFLTYFQNEAQLEKSRLLSDRFSAERPKGSFSTLEIQRTEQGDSAMYLCASSLKSLEAFFGQGTRLTVV.

In regard to this clone: This specimen includes other DNA sequences encoding the same CDR3. The V call is TRBV6-5, the J call TRBJ1-2; 8 nucleotides line up with TRBD1. The CDR3 loop spans 15 amino acids. CDR1 MNHEY and CDR2 SVGAGI come from the germline V gene. V was pared by 0 bases and J by 1 base, with 1 base of the junction left unmatched. The CDR3 loop is CASSYSGQGNYGYTF. CDR3 nucleotides: TGTGCCAGCAGTTACTCAGGACAGGGTAACTATGGCTACACCTTC.

The chain combines TRBV27 with TRBJ2-2, with unresolved D. Germline CDR1 MNHEY, CDR2 SMNVEV (reference sequence). CDR3 length: 13 amino acids. Trimming pared 3 bases from V and 2 bases from J, leaving 4 bases between. The CDR3 reads CASSFFNTGELFF. The CDR3 DNA follows: TGTGCCAGCAGTTTTTTTAACACCGGGGAGCTGTTTTTT.

Here the CDR3 reads CASSFRGAKNIQYF. The CDR3 DNA is TGTGCCAGCAGTTTCAGGGGGGCCAAAAACATTCAGTACTTC. The rearrangement links TRBV27 to TRBJ2-4; 7 bases line up with TRBD1. The germline V gene has CDR1 MNHEY and CDR2 SMNVEV (reference sequence). CDR3 length: 14 amino acids. Trimming removed 3 bases from V and 1 base from J; junction bases left unmatched: 0.

The chain carries TRBV28 and TRBJ2-1, with D possibly being TRBD1 or TRBD2 (6 bases each). The germline V gene encodes CDR1 MDHEN and CDR2 SYDVKM. The V end lost 3 bases, the J end lost 13 bases, and 22 bases lay between the germline ends. The CDR3 has 15 residues. CDR3 DNA: TGTGCCAGCAGTTTGGGGGGCTCCTACTCTATAGGACAGTTCTTC. It encodes CASSLGGSYSIGQFF.

This clone was picked up a small number of times. The rearrangement links TRBV5-4 to TRBJ1-4; a possible D gene is TRBD1 (5 bases). Germline loops: CDR1 SGHNT, CDR2 YYREEE (reference sequence). The CDR3 spans 16 residues. Trimming stripped 2 bases from V and 7 bases from J, with 18 bases between. CDR3 in DNA: TGTGCCAGCAGCTTAAAAATGGCCGGGACCGCTGAAAAACTGTTTTTT. It codes for CASSLKMAGTAEKLFF.

The sample holds one count of this clone. The chain combines TRBV2 with TRBJ2-3, with 9 bases that match TRBD2. CDR1 and CDR2 (germline): SNHLY, FYNNEI. The V segment lost 4 bases and the J segment 0 bases; nucleotides outside the gene matches: 11. The CDR3 is 18 residues long. For the CDR3, the DNA is TGTGCCAGCAGTGCGGAAGCGGGAGGCACCATTAGCACAGATACGCAGTATTTT. Translated, it gives CASSAEAGGTISTDTQYF.

The chain carries TRBV28 and TRBJ2-7, with a tentative D call TRBD2 (7 bases). Between the trimmed V and J ends, which lost 3 bases and 3 bases, there was a span of 12 bases. The CDR3 sequence is 14 residues long. Germline-derived CDR1 and CDR2 are MDHEN and SYDVKM. The CDR3 spells CASSLGGLSYEQYF. As DNA, the CDR3 is TGTGCCAGCAGTTTGGGGGGGCTCAGCTACGAGCAGTACTTC.

V gene TRBV5-1 combines with J gene TRBJ1-1; TRBD1 is a possible D gene (5 bases). Trimming stripped 1 base from V and 1 base from J, with 11 bases between. CDR1 is SGHRS, CDR2 YFSETQ, per germline. The CDR3 consists of 15 residues. The chain's CDR3 is CASSLSATENTEAFF. CDR3 in DNA: TGCGCCAGCAGCTTGTCAGCGACAGAGAACACTGAAGCTTTCTTT.

This chain joins TRBV13 and TRBJ2-5; no reliable D call. The last part of the DNA fits TRBJ2-7 better; the J call may be wrong. The CDR3 length is 13 residues. Per germline, CDR1 PRHDT and CDR2 FYEKMQ (reference sequence). The CDR3 protein is CASSLLASYEQYF. The CDR3 DNA is TGTGCCAGCAGCTTATTGGCCTCCTACGAGCAGTACTTC.